Sequencing of this T cell receptor beta chain was carried out in a study of beta chain features in type 1 diabetes. Whole-study findings and limits: More deletions and fewer insertions at VDJ junctions were found in patients with type 1 diabetes. Equally in patients and controls, shorter templates might have been favored by PCR. Shortening that was moderate but significant affected the TCRB CDR3s of Type 1 diabetes patients in all four CD4+ subsets.

This CDR3 is built from 14 residues. The germline gives CDR1 SQVTM, CDR2 ANQGSEA. V was pared by 5 bases and J by 3 bases, with 17 bases between. This clone was detected only a few times. The antigen remains unidentified. Reverse transcription of all isolated RNA meant that expressed TCRB transcripts were sequenced. TCRdb's table, derived via immunoSEQ multiplex PCR, lists solely in-frame clones and lacks some. Among hundreds of thousands of clones listed, around 8.5% were seen once. This receptor was identified in a man aged 25 to 40 with type 1 diabetes. The source material was central memory CD4+ T cells from blood. The chain is built from TRBV29-1 and TRBJ2-7; no clear D gene. The CDR3 nucleotides are TGCAGCGTTTTTAGTACAAGATTCGGCTACGAGCAGTACTTC. It codes for CSVFSTRFGYEQYF.